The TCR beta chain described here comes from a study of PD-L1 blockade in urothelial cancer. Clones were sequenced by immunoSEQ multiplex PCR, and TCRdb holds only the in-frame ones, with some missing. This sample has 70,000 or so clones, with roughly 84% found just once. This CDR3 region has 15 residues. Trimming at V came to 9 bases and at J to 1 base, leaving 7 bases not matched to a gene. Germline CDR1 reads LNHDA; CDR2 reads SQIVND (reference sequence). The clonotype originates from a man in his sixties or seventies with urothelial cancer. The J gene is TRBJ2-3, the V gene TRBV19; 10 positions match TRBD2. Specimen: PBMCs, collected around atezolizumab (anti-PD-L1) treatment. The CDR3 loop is CASQRTSGRTDTQYF. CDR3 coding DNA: TGTGCCAGCCAGAGGACTAGCGGACGCACAGATACGCAGTATTTT.